This T cell receptor beta chain originates from a study of neoadjuvant anti-PD-1 for oral cavity cancer. The CDR3 extends over 15 amino acids. The V and J ends lost 3 bases and 6 bases, in that order; junction bases with no gene match: 10. CDR1 and CDR2 (germline): SGHNT, YYREEE (reference sequence). Assay: immunoSEQ multiplex PCR; the TCRdb copy retains only in-frame clones and omits some. The sample records around 31,000 clones, around nine tenths being singletons. This clone is termed large. Source: PBMCs, taken before nivolumab (anti-PD-1) treatment. This TCR came from a person aged 40-85 years with oral cavity squamous cell carcinoma. The chain links TRBV5-4 to TRBJ2-5, with 8 bases fitting TRBD2. The CDR3 sequence is CASSSGLVGRQTQYF. The DNA of the CDR3 is TGTGCCAGCAGCTCGGGACTAGTAGGGAGACAGACCCAGTACTTC.